This T cell receptor beta chain was profiled in a study of blood T cells in healthy people across ages (dated by TCRdb to the mid-2010s). With respect to the entire study: In model experiments, template switching captured roughly one uniquely barcoded TCR beta cDNA molecule for every two T cells. Using deep sequencing normalized with unique cDNA molecular identifiers, the study measured how TCR beta repertoire diversity changes with age. Donors were grouped into four age groups: young (average about 15 years), middle-aged (roughly 37), aged (about 60) and long-lived (just over 80). To avoid experimental bias, donors of different ages were randomly spread across the sequencing lanes. For two donors (one aged 18 to 29 and one aged 80 or older), the study analyzed two additional independent replicas of 1 million unique cDNA reads from the same blood draw. The full study reports these points: Because donor CMV infection status was unknown, age-related changes in expanded clonotypes were potentially confounded. A strong correlation was found between observed TCR beta diversity and the percentage of naive T cells measured by flow cytometry. As age increased, observed TCR beta diversity per million T cells dropped in a roughly linear way, and a significant reduction was already evident by age about 40. Compared with the aged group, the long-lived group had more naive CD4+ T cells, fewer expanded clones and increased TCR diversity, a pattern suggesting age selection. Bulk unsorted PBMC profiling prevented conclusive comparison of naive and antigen-experienced compartments. Estimates of total diversity from one million sequenced T cells were regarded as lower bounds and underestimates.

The library was made by 5' RACE. The instrument given in TCRdb is Illumina HiSeq 2500. The second PCR ran for about 6 to 11 cycles and used a J-beta primer mix along with a sample-barcoded 5' primer. Each TCR beta cDNA molecule received a unique molecular identifier from a template-switch 5' adaptor carrying 12 random nucleotides. Each sample yielded at least 2.5 million CDR3-containing paired-end reads. First-strand cDNA synthesis was performed from all RNA using the Mint cDNA synthesis kit, with priming by a TRBC-specific oligonucleotide. All cDNA was treated with uracil-DNA glycosylase and then went through a first 18-cycle PCR with the universal primers M1SS and BC2_uni_R. The published analysis was carried out like this. Each sample was normalized by randomly selecting 1 million high-quality reads, each carrying a distinct molecular identifier. Reads sharing molecular identifiers were discarded rather than binned into consensus sequences. CDR3 identification, clonotype clustering and error correction used MiTCR with a Q25 quality threshold and the strictest error-elimination algorithm. A nonparametric unseen species model with Euler transformation was used to estimate lower-bound total TCR beta diversity. The raw public data were reprocessed by TCRdb itself: fastp quality trimming at Q25, MiXCR clonotype calling, in-frame beta chains only. Entries are consolidated by CDR3 protein sequence, retaining the most common genes and DNA. For this entry, the V and J calls and clone size follow TCRdb and not the study's own pipeline. This sample is represented by approximately 1,000,000 distinct CDR3 sequences; 35% to 50% of them were singletons. The ten largest clones represent around 18% of the sample.

Donors were roughly 40 systemically healthy Caucasian individuals from Russia aged about 6 to 100 years. Roughly 11 milliliters of peripheral blood were drawn from each donor into EDTA-treated Vacutainer tubes. PBMCs were isolated by Ficoll-Paque density-gradient centrifugation, with at least 7 million obtained per sample. Total RNA was extracted from PBMCs with Trizol reagent, with at least 5.5 micrograms obtained per sample. The percentages of naive CD45RAhigh/CD27high T cells were determined by flow cytometry on a PBMC aliquot from every donor. Taken from cysteine to phenylalanine, the CDR3 has 13 residues. Only the CDR3 portion is preserved as DNA: 39 bases, with reading frame beginning at the first base. V was cut back by 6 bases and J by 3 bases, leaving a gap of 12 bases between them. For CDR1 and CDR2, the germline V gene (reference sequence) lists MNHEY and SMNVEV. Notes on this clonotype: No antigen is known for it. Base qualities are not provided; no much larger clone lies one nucleotide away.

The sequence derives from a woman aged 55-70 years in good health. The V and J genes are TRBV27 and TRBJ2-7, and TRBD1 may be the D gene, going by 6 matching bases. Sequencing used blood. The CDR3 corresponds to CASRPGHFYEQYF. The DNA sequence reads TGTGCCAGCAGGCCGGGACATTTCTACGAGCAGTACTTC.